These T cell receptor beta chains were read from a single sample in a study of OX40 agonist ivuxolimab in advanced cancers. Sequencing was performed with immunoSEQ multiplex PCR; in TCRdb, only in-frame clones are kept and a portion is missing. The sample holds about 100,000 clones, 89% seen once. Sequences were derived from CD4+ or CD8+ T cells sorted from blood, sampled in a trial of the OX40 agonist ivuxolimab. Receptors were obtained from an adult with an advanced solid tumor such as melanoma, head and neck, liver or kidney cancer. CDR3s include the opening cysteine and the closing phenylalanine or tryptophan. The D gene is left open where the match is weak. Some rows mark clone size as missing; the rest say once, few, many or name a class of expanded clone.

clone_size: few
j_call: TRBJ2-7
v_call: TRBV18
d_call: TRBD2
cdr3_aa: CASSPLAGSEQYF
cdr3_nt: TGTGCCAGCTCACCCCTAGCGGGCAGTGAGCAGTACTTC

clone_size: .
j_call: TRBJ1-1
v_call: TRBV15
d_call: .
cdr3_aa: CAIGLTRNVAFF
cdr3_nt: TGTGCCATAGGACTGACCCGCAACGTAGCTTTCTTT

clone_size: .
j_call: TRBJ2-7
v_call: TRBV29-1
d_call: .
cdr3_aa: CSVVGGYEQYF
cdr3_nt: TGCAGCGTTGTAGGGGGCTACGAGCAGTACTTC

clone_size: .
j_call: TRBJ2-1
v_call: TRBV29-1
d_call: TRBD1
cdr3_aa: CSGTGTGKEEAYNEQFF
cdr3_nt: TGCAGCGGAACCGGGACAGGGAAAGAAGAGGCCTACAATGAGCAGTTCTTC

clone_size: .
j_call: TRBJ1-6
v_call: TRBV6-5
d_call: .
cdr3_aa: CASRSSGSPLHF
cdr3_nt: TGTGCCAGCAGAAGTTCCGGCTCACCCCTCCACTTT

clone_size: .
j_call: TRBJ1-1
v_call: TRBV27
d_call: .
cdr3_aa: CASSFNGKVNTEAFF
cdr3_nt: TGTGCCAGCAGTTTCAACGGCAAAGTGAACACTGAAGCTTTCTTT

clone_size: .
j_call: TRBJ2-1
v_call: TRBV5-1
d_call: .
cdr3_aa: CASSGGGGLYNEQFF
cdr3_nt: TGCGCCAGCTCCGGGGGAGGGGGGCTCTACAATGAGCAGTTCTTC

clone_size: .
j_call: TRBJ2-1
v_call: TRBV5-1
d_call: TRBD1
cdr3_aa: CASSLDATGSYNEQFF
cdr3_nt: TGCGCCAGCAGCTTAGATGCGACAGGGTCCTACAATGAGCAGTTCTTC

clone_size: .
j_call: TRBJ2-7
v_call: TRBV28
d_call: .
cdr3_aa: CASTRLPYEQYF
cdr3_nt: TGTGCCAGCACTAGGTTACCCTACGAGCAGTACTTC

clone_size: .
j_call: TRBJ2-5
v_call: TRBV5-6
d_call: .
cdr3_aa: CASSLAGRKETQYF
cdr3_nt: TGTGCCAGCAGCTTGGCGGGCCGTAAAGAGACCCAGTACTTC

clone_size: .
j_call: TRBJ2-5
v_call: TRBV10-1
d_call: TRBD1
cdr3_aa: CASSEGQGSQETQYF
cdr3_nt: TGCGCCAGCAGTGAGGGACAGGGGAGCCAAGAGACCCAGTACTTC

clone_size: .
j_call: TRBJ2-2
v_call: TRBV5-1
d_call: .
cdr3_aa: CASSSTSRPTGGGPNTGELFF
cdr3_nt: TGCGCCAGCAGCTCCACCTCCCGGCCGACAGGCGGAGGACCGAACACCGGGGAGCTGTTTTTT

clone_size: .
j_call: TRBJ2-5
v_call: TRBV5-8
d_call: .
cdr3_aa: CASSVGGRETQYF
cdr3_nt: TGTGCCAGCAGCGTTGGCGGCCGAGAGACCCAGTACTTC

clone_size: .
j_call: TRBJ2-5
v_call: TRBV4-2
d_call: .
cdr3_aa: CASSQDVAAETQYF
cdr3_nt: TGTGCCAGCAGCCAAGATGTCGCGGCGGAGACCCAGTACTTC

clone_size: .
j_call: TRBJ1-3
v_call: TRBV5-4
d_call: .
cdr3_aa: CASSLVPRLSSGNTIYF
cdr3_nt: TGTGCCAGCAGCTTGGTCCCCCGTTTGAGCTCTGGAAACACCATATATTTT

clone_size: .
j_call: TRBJ2-7
v_call: TRBV28
d_call: .
cdr3_aa: CASSSTAPYEQYF
cdr3_nt: TGTGCCAGCAGTTCGACAGCACCCTACGAGCAGTACTTC

clone_size: .
j_call: TRBJ2-5
v_call: TRBV6-5
d_call: .
cdr3_aa: CASSETPSGTQYF
cdr3_nt: TGTGCCAGCAGTGAAACCCCCTCGGGGACCCAGTACTTC